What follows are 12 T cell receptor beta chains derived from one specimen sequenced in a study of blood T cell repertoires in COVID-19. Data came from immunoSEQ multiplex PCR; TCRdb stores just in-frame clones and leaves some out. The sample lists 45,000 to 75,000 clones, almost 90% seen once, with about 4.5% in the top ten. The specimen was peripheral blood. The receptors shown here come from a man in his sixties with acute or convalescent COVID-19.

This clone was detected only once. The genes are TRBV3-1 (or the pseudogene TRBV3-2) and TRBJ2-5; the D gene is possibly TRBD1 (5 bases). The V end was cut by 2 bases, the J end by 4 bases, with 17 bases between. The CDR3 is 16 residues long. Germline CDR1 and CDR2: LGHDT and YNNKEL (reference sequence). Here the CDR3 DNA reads TGTGCCAGCAGCCAAATGTGGGGCAGGGAAGTAGAGACCCAGTACTTC. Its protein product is CASSQMWGREVETQYF.

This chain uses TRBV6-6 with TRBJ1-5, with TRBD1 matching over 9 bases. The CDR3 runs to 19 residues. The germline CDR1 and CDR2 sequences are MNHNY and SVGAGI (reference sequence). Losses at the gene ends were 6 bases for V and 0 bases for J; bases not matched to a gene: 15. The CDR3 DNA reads TGTGCCAGCAGCCGAGCCGCCCCGGACAGGGGAAATAGCAATCAGCCCCAGCATTTT. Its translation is CASSRAAPDRGNSNQPQHF.

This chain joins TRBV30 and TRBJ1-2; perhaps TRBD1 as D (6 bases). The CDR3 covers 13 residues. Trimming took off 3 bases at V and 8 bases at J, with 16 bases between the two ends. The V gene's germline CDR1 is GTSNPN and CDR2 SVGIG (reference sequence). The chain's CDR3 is CAWSSRQVVGYTF. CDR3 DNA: TGTGCCTGGAGCTCCAGACAGGTTGTGGGCTACACCTTC.

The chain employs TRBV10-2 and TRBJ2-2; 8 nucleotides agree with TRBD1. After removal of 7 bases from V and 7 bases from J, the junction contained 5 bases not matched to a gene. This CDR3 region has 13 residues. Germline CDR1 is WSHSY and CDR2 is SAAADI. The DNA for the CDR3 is TGCGCCAGCAACGGACAGGGTCTCGGGGAGCTGTTTTTT. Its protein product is CASNGQGLGELFF.

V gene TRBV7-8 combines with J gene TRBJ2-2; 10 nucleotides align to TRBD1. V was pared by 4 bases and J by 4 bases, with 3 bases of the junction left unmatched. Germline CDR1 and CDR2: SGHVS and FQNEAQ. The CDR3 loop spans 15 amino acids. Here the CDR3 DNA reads TGTGCCAGCAGCTCTGACAGGGGGCGCACCGGGGAGCTGTTTTTT. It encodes CASSSDRGRTGELFF. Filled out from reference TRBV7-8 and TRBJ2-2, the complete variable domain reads GAGVSQSPRYKVAKRGQDVALRCDPISGHVSLFWYQQALGQGPEFLTYFQNEAQLDKSGLPSDRFFAERPEGSVSTLKIQRTQQEDSAVYLCASSSDRGRTGELFFGEGSRLTVL.

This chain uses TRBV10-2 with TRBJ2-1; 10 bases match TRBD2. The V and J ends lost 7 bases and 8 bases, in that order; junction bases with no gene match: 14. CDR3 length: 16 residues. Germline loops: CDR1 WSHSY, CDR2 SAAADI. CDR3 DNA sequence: TGCGCCAGCACCCCCCGTTTACTAGCGGGAACCGATGAGCAGTTCTTC. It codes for CASTPRLLAGTDEQFF.

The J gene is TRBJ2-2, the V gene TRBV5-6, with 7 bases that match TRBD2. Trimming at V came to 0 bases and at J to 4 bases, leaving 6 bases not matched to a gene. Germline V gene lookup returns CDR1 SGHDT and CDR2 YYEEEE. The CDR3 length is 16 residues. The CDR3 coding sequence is TGTGCCAGCAGCTTGGCCAGGGAGGGGCCCACCGGGGAGCTGTTTTTT. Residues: CASSLAREGPTGELFF.

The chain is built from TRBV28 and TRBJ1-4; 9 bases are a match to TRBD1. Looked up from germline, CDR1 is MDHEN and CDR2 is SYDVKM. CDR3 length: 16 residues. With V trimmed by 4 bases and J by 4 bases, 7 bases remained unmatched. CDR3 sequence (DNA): TGTGCCAGCAGTTCTAGACAGGGGGGGGATAATGAAAAACTGTTTTTT. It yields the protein CASSSRQGGDNEKLFF. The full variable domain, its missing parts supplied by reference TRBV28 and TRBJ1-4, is DVKVTQSSRYLVKRTGEKVFLECVQDMDHENMFWYRQDPGLGLRLIYFSYDVKMKEKGDIPEGYSVSREKKERFSLILESASTNQTSMYLCASSSRQGGDNEKLFFGSGTQLSVL.

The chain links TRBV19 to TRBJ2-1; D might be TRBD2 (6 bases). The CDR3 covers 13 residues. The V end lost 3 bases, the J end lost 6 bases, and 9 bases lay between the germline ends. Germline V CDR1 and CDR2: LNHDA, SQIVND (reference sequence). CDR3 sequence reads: CASSIGTPNEQFF. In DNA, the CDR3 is TGTGCCAGTAGTATCGGGACTCCCAATGAGCAGTTCTTC.

This chain's CDR3 is CASIPGELNTEAFF. The CDR3 DNA reads as TGTGCCAGCATCCCAGGTGAGCTAAACACTGAAGCTTTCTTT. This chain links TRBV5-4 with TRBJ1-1; D is uncertain. V lost 6 bases and J lost 2, with 14 bases in between. The CDR3 consists of 14 residues. The V gene's germline CDR1 is SGHNT and CDR2 YYREEE (reference sequence).

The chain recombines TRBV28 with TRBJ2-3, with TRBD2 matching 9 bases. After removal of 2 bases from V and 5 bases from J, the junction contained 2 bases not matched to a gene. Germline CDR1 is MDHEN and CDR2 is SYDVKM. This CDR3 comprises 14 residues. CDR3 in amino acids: CASSLAGGLDTQYF. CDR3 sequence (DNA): TGTGCCAGCAGTTTAGCGGGAGGGTTAGATACGCAGTATTTT.

CDR3 sequence reads: CASSLGRAGSDTQYF. The CDR3 DNA reads as TGTGCCAGCAGTTTAGGGAGGGCCGGGTCGGATACGCAGTATTTT. The gene calls are TRBV28 and TRBJ2-3; TRBD2 matches at 7 bases. V was clipped by 2 bases and J by 6 bases; unmatched bases: 8. The germline V gene encodes CDR1 MDHEN and CDR2 SYDVKM. CDR3 length equals 15 residues.